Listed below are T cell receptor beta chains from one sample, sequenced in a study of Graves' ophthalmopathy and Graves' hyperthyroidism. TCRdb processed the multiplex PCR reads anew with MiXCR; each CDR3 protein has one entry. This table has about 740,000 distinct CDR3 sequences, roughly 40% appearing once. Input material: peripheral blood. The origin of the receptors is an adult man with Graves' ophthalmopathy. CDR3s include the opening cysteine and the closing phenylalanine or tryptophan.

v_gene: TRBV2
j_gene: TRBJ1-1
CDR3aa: CASSEAANTEAFF

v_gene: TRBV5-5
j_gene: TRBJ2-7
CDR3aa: CASSLKVTGSYEQYF

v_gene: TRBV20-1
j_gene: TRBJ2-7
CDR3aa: CSASGSPGLYEQYF

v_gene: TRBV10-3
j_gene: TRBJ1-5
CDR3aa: CATSDPGAGGSNQPQHF

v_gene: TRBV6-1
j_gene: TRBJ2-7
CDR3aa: CASSEEGVGVYEQYF

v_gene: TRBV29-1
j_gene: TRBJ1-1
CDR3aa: CSVWYRGFYTEAFF

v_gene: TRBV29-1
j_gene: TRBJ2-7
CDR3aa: CSVRPGTGGAYEQYF

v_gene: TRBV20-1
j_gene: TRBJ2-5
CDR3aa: CSAGAGSGKGETQYF

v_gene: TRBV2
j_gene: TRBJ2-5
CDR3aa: CASRGRGRQETQYF

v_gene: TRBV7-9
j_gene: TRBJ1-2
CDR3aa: CASSRSRTVPYGYTF

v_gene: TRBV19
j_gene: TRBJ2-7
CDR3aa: CASSIGLGGSYEQYF

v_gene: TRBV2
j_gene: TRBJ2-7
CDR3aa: CASSGHREQYF

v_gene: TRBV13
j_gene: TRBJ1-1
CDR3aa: CASSLRVEAFF

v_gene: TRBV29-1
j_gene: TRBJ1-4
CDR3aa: CSLAAGNNEKLFF

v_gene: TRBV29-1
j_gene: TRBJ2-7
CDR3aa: CSVDATGNTYEQYF

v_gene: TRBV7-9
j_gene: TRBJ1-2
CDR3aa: CASSSSRTGRKTNYGYTF

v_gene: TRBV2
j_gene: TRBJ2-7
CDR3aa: CASSDGTPSFYEQYF

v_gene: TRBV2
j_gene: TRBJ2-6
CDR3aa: CASSETRTSGANVLTF

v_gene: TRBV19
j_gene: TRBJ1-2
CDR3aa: CASSIWTTSYGYTF

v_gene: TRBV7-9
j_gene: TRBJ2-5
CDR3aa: CASSLVSSGSITQYF

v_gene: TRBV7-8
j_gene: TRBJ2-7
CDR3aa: CASSRGTSGALGYEQYF

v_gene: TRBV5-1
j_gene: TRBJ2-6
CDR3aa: CASSLGGGVSTGANVLTF

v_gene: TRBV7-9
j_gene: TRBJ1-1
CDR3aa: CASSLRSNTEAFF

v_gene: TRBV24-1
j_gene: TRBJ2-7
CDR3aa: CASRTPTGTYEQYF

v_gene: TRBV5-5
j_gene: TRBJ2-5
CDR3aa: CASSRPGQGETQYF

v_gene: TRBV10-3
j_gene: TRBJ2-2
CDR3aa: CAISIQGGGSGELFF

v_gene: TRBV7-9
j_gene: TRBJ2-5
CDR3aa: CASSRVYQETQYF

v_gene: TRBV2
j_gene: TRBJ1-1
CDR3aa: CASSVGRQNTEAFF

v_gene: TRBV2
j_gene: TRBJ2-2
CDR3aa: CASGTGLAGRNTGELFF

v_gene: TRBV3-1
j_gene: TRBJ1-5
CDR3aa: CASSRGQVNQPQHF